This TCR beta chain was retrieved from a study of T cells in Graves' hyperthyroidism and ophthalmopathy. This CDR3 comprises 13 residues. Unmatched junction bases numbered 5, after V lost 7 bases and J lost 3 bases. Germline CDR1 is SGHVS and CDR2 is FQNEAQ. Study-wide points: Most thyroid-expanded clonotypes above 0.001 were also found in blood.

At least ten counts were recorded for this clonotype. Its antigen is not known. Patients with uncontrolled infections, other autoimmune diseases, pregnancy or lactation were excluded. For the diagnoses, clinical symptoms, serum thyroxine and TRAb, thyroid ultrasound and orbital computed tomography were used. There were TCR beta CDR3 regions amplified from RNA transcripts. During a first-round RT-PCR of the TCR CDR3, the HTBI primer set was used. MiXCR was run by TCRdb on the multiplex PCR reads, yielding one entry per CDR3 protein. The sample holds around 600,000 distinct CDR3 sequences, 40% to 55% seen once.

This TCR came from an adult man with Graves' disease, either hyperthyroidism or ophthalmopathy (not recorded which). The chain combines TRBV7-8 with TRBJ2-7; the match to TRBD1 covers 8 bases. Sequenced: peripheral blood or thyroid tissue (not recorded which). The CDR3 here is CASTPGTGYEQYF. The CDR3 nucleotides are TGTGCCAGCACCCCCGGGACAGGCTACGAGCAGTACTTC.